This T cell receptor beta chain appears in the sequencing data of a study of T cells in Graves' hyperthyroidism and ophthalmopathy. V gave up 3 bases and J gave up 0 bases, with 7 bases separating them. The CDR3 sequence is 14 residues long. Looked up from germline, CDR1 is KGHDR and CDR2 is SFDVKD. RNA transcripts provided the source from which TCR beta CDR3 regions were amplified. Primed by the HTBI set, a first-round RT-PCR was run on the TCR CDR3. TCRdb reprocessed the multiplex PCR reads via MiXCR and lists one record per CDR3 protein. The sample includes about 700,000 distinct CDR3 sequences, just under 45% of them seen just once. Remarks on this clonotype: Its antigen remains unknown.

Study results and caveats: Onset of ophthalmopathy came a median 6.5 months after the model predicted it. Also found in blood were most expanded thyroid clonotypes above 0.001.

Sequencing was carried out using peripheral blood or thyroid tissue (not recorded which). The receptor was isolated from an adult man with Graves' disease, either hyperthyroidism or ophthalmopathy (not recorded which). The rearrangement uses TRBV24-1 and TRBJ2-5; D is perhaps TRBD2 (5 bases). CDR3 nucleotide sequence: TGTGCCACCAGTGATCGAGGGAACCAAGAGACCCAGTACTTC. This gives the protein CATSDRGNQETQYF.